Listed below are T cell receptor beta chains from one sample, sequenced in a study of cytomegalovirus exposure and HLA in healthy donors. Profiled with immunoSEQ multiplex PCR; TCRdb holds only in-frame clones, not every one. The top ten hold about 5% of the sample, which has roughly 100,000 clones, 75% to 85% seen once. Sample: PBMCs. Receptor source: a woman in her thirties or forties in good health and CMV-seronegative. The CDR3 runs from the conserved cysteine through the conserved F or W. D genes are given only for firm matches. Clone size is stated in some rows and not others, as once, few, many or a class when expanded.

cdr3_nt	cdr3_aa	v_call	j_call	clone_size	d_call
TGTGCCAGCAGTTTTCAGGGGCCTTTCTCCTACGAGCAGTACTTC	CASSFQGPFSYEQYF	TRBV27	TRBJ2-7	-	-
TGTGCCAGCAGGAAAGACCTTGAGGCCTATGGCTACACCTTC	CASRKDLEAYGYTF	TRBV27	TRBJ1-2	-	-
TGTGCCAGCAGGAGGACAGGGGATAATGGCTACACCTTC	CASRRTGDNGYTF	TRBV6-5	TRBJ1-2	-	TRBD1
TGTGCCAGAAGATCCGAGGGTTCTAATTCACCCCTCCACTTT	CARRSEGSNSPLHF	TRBV7-5	TRBJ1-6	-	-
TGTGCCAGCTCCCCAGCCACAGGGTGGGCGAATCAGCTCCAGCATTTT	CASSPATGWANQLQHF	TRBV18	TRBJ1-5	-	-
TGTGCCAGCAGCTTAGGAGGCGGGGGGCGGACCACAGATACGCAGTATTTT	CASSLGGGGRTTDTQYF	TRBV7-8	TRBJ2-3	-	TRBD2
TGTGCCAGCAGCTTACGGGGGGGAGACTATGGCTACACCTTC	CASSLRGGDYGYTF	TRBV7-9	TRBJ1-2	-	-
TGTGCCAGCACCCTAAGGACAGGAATGAACACTGAAGCTTTCTTT	CASTLRTGMNTEAFF	TRBV2	TRBJ1-1	-	TRBD1
TGTGCCACCAGCAGAGGCGGAGGGACTGAAGCTTTCTTT	CATSRGGGTEAFF	TRBV15	TRBJ1-1	-	-
TGTGCCAGCAGCGTAGGAGTAGCGGGGAGACAAGAGACCCAGTACTTC	CASSVGVAGRQETQYF	TRBV9	TRBJ2-5	-	TRBD2
TGTGCCAGCAGTGCGACAGGGGAATCCTCCTACAATGAGCAGTTCTTC	CASSATGESSYNEQFF	TRBV6-4	TRBJ2-1	few	TRBD1
TGTGCCAGCAGCTTAGCGGCAGGGGGGAGAACTGAAGCTTTCTTT	CASSLAAGGRTEAFF	TRBV7-9	TRBJ1-1	-	TRBD1
TGCGCCAGCAGCCTACAGCGGGGGGCGCCAGATACGCAGTATTTT	CASSLQRGAPDTQYF	TRBV4-1	TRBJ2-3	-	TRBD2
TGTGCCAGCAAAGGGGCCGGGGAGGTGTTTTTT	CASKGAGEVFF	TRBV2	TRBJ1-4	few	-
TGTGCCAGCAGGGGGGGACTGCTTTCCTACGAGCAGTACTTC	CASRGGLLSYEQYF	TRBV7-9	TRBJ2-7	-	-
TGTGCCACCAGCAGAGGAGGGTCCACTGAAGCTTTCTTT	CATSRGGSTEAFF	TRBV15	TRBJ1-1	-	-
TGCGCCAGCAGCCAAGGGGGACTTGGTAATCAGCCCCAGCATTTT	CASSQGGLGNQPQHF	TRBV4-1	TRBJ1-5	once	-
TGTGCCAGCAGCTTCGACTCGGGGGAGCTGCCCCAGCATTTT	CASSFDSGELPQHF	TRBV7-2	TRBJ1-5	-	-
TGCGCCAGCAGCTTGGACAGGGAGACCCAGTACTTC	CASSLDRETQYF	TRBV5-1	TRBJ2-5	once	-
TGTGCCAGCAGCTTGGGAGGGACTAGCGGGGGAAGTGCACGGGAGCAGTTCTTC	CASSLGGTSGGSAREQFF	TRBV5-4	TRBJ2-1	-	TRBD2
TGTGCCAGCAGCTTGGAAGGTCTTAGGGGCTATGGCTACACCTTC	CASSLEGLRGYGYTF	TRBV5-8	TRBJ1-2	-	-
TGTGCCAGTCGTAAGGGACAGAGTAGGTCTGGGGCCAACGTCCTGACTTTC	CASRKGQSRSGANVLTF	TRBV19	TRBJ2-6	few	TRBD1
TGTGCCAGCAGTTATGAAGGGGTAATGAACACTGAAGCTTTCTTT	CASSYEGVMNTEAFF	TRBV6-5	TRBJ1-1	-	-
TGTGCCAGTGGACAGGGAGGCAATCAGCCCCAGCATTTT	CASGQGGNQPQHF	TRBV19	TRBJ1-5	-	TRBD1
TGCAGCGTCGGAAACGACAGGGGACGGCTTGGCTACACCTTC	CSVGNDRGRLGYTF	TRBV29-1	TRBJ1-2	-	TRBD1
TGTGCCAGTTTGGAGACTAGCGGGGGAACGTACGAGCAGTACTTC	CASLETSGGTYEQYF	TRBV2	TRBJ2-7	few	TRBD2
TGCGCCAGCAGCACGGGGGACGGCGGGGAGCTGTTTTTT	CASSTGDGGELFF	TRBV5-1	TRBJ2-2	-	-
TGCAGCGCCCGGGACAGGTCCTACAATGAGCAGTTCTTC	CSARDRSYNEQFF	TRBV29-1	TRBJ2-1	-	TRBD1
TGCGCCAGCAGGTCACTACCGGGGACAGCGGGGGCGGAGACCCAGTACTTC	CASRSLPGTAGAETQYF	TRBV5-1	TRBJ2-5	-	-
TGTGCCAGCAGCCCCAGGACAGGTACTGAAGCTTTCTTT	CASSPRTGTEAFF	TRBV13	TRBJ1-1	-	TRBD1
TGTGCCAGTAACGCTCCGGGACTAGCGGGGGGGCTATGGAATGAGCAGTTCTTC	CASNAPGLAGGLWNEQFF	TRBV19	TRBJ2-1	-	TRBD2
TGTGCCAGCTCGCCTATCCCCCCGGGACAGGGGGCTAGAGGCTACACCTTC	CASSPIPPGQGARGYTF	TRBV18	TRBJ1-2	-	TRBD1
TGTGCCAGCTCACCCAGTCAGGGGCTTAATGAAAAACTGTTTTTT	CASSPSQGLNEKLFF	TRBV18	TRBJ1-4	-	-
TGTGCCAGCAGCGGCAGGGGATTAGGCACTGAAGCTTTCTTT	CASSGRGLGTEAFF	TRBV5-4	TRBJ1-1	-	-
TGTGCCAGCAGCAGGGGTGGAGGGGGCTCAGATACGCAGTATTTT	CASSRGGGGSDTQYF	TRBV5-4	TRBJ2-3	-	-
TGTGCCTGTCAGACGATCCGCGACAGGGGGGCAACTAATGAAAAACTGTTTTTT	CACQTIRDRGATNEKLFF	TRBV30	TRBJ1-4	-	TRBD1
TGTGCCAGCAGTGAGACAGGGGATCGCAACACTGAAGCTTTCTTT	CASSETGDRNTEAFF	TRBV6-1	TRBJ1-1	-	TRBD1
TGTGCCAGCAGTGGGCGGGCAATCTTCCTTACCTACGAGCAGTACTTC	CASSGRAIFLTYEQYF	TRBV6-1	TRBJ2-7	many	-
TGTGCCAGCAGAATCCCCGGGACAGGGGGCGGTAGTGGCTACACCTTC	CASRIPGTGGGSGYTF	TRBV27	TRBJ1-2	-	TRBD1
TGCGCCAGCAGCCAAGAGTACCGACAGGGTTACGAGCAGTACTTC	CASSQEYRQGYEQYF	TRBV4-1	TRBJ2-7	-	TRBD1
TGTGCCAGCAGTTACCGCGGGGGGGCAGATACGCAGTATTTT	CASSYRGGADTQYF	TRBV6-5	TRBJ2-3	-	TRBD2
TGTGCAAGTCGCTTTCAGGGGGATGGCTACACCTTC	CASRFQGDGYTF	TRBV12-2	TRBJ1-2	-	-
TGTGCCAGCAGCGCGCAGGGGCTTGGCTACACCTTC	CASSAQGLGYTF	TRBV27	TRBJ1-2	-	-
TGTGCCAGCAGCTTACGACAGGGGGTTTGGTCGTACGAGCAGTACTTC	CASSLRQGVWSYEQYF	TRBV5-6	TRBJ2-7	-	TRBD1
TGTGCCAGCAGTGAACCCGGGACAGGTTACAATGAGCAGTTCTTC	CASSEPGTGYNEQFF	TRBV6-1	TRBJ2-1	-	TRBD1
TGTGCCAGCAGCGCGAGAGCGGGGGGGTTAACAGATACGCAGTATTTT	CASSARAGGLTDTQYF	TRBV9	TRBJ2-3	-	TRBD2
TGTGCCAGCAGCCCTCCCCGGACAGGGCCGGGGAAAAACATTCAGTACTTC	CASSPPRTGPGKNIQYF	TRBV7-9	TRBJ2-4	few	TRBD1
TGCGCCAGCAGCTTGATCTCGTGGGGGACAGGGGTTGATGCTAATGAAAAACTGTTTTTT	CASSLISWGTGVDANEKLFF	TRBV5-1	TRBJ1-4	-	TRBD1
TGCAGCGTTGGACAGACAGTTACGGGGGAGTCCCAGTACTTC	CSVGQTVTGESQYF	TRBV29-1	TRBJ2-5	-	-
TGTGCCAGCAGCTTAAATTCTTGGACAGCGAACACCGGGGAGCTGTTTTTT	CASSLNSWTANTGELFF	TRBV11-2	TRBJ2-2	few	-
TGTGCCAGCAGCGCCACCCTACAGGGTGAGGCTAATTCACCCCTCCACTTT	CASSATLQGEANSPLHF	TRBV9	TRBJ1-6	-	-
TGCGCCAGCAGCCCCCCCTCAGGGCTCAACGAGCAGTACTTC	CASSPPSGLNEQYF	TRBV5-1	TRBJ2-7	-	-
TGCGCCAGCAGCCGGCTGAAACAGGGTCCTAACCCTTTCAGTCCAGATACGCAGTATTTT	CASSRLKQGPNPFSPDTQYF	TRBV5-1	TRBJ2-3	-	-
TGTGCCAGCAGCTTGATCAGGGTCAGCAACTCTGGAAACACCATATATTTT	CASSLIRVSNSGNTIYF	TRBV5-8	TRBJ1-3	-	-
TGTGCCAGCAGCGCCTACCAGGGGATTATCTATGGCTACACCTTC	CASSAYQGIIYGYTF	TRBV7-2	TRBJ1-2	-	-
TGTGCCAGCACCCCGAGGACAGGGCTCAATGAAAAACTGTTTTTT	CASTPRTGLNEKLFF	TRBV28	TRBJ1-4	-	TRBD1
TGTGCCAGCAGCGCAGGGGGCGCGGGTGGCTACACCTTC	CASSAGGAGGYTF	TRBV5-8	TRBJ1-2	-	TRBD1